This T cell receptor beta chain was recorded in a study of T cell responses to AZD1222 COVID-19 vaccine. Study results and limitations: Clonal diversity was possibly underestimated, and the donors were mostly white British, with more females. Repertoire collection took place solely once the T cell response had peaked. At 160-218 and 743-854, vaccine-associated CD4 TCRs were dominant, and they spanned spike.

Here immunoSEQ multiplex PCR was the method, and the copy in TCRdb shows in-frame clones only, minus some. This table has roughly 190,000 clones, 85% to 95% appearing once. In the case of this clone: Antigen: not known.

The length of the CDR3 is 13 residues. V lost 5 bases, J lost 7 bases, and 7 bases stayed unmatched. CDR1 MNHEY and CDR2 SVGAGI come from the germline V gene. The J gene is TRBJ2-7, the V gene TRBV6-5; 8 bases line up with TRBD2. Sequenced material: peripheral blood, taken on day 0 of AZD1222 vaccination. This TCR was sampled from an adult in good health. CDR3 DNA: TGTGCCAGCAGTAAGCGGGAGCATTTTGAGCAGTACTTC. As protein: CASSKREHFEQYF.